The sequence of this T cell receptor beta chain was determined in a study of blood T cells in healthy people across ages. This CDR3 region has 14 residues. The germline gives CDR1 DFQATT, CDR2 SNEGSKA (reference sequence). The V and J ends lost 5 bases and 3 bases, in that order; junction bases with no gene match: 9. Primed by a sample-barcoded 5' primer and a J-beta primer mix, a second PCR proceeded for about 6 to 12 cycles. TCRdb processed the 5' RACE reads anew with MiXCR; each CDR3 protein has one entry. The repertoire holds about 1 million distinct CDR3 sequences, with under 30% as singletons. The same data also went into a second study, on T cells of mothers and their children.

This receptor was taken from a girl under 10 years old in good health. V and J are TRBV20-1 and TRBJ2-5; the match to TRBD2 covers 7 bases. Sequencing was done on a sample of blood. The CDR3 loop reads CSASRGDSEETQYF. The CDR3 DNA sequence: TGCAGTGCTTCTCGGGGGGATAGCGAAGAGACCCAGTACTTC.